The 19 T cell receptor beta chains in this list originate from one sample, sequenced in a study of graft-versus-host responses after intestinal transplantation. Their target antigens are unknown. Measured with immunoSEQ multiplex PCR; TCRdb has only the in-frame clones, and not every one. The sample lists nearly 110,000 clones; approximately 90% were seen once. The input for sequencing was unstimulated CD4+ T cells sorted from spleen or lymph node cells, taken before transplant. The receptor set was obtained from a human donor who was the organ donor for an intestinal transplant.

The rearrangement joins TRBV27 to TRBJ2-3; a weak D match, TRBD1 (5 bases). The V end was cut by 4 bases, the J end by 1 base, with 6 bases between. Germline V gene data show CDR1 as MNHEY and CDR2 as SMNVEV (reference sequence). The CDR3 covers 13 residues. The CDR3 DNA is TGTGCCAGCAGTTCCAGGGGCACAGATACGCAGTATTTT. Translated, it gives CASSSRGTDTQYF.

V usage is TRBV5-1 and J usage is TRBJ2-5, with D tentatively TRBD1 (6 bases). CDR3 length: 14 amino acids. V was clipped by 4 bases and J by 0 bases, with 10 bases between them. Per the germline V gene, CDR1 is SGHRS and CDR2 is YFSETQ. CDR3 nucleotides: TGCGCCAGCAGCGTTGGACAGAACCAAGAGACCCAGTACTTC. Its translation is CASSVGQNQETQYF.

Worth noting for this clone: The same CDR3 also results from other DNA sequences found in this sample. This rearrangement joins TRBV18 to TRBJ2-3; 7 positions match TRBD1. CDR3 length equals 14 residues. The V segment lost 4 bases and the J segment 1 base; nucleotides outside the gene matches: 2. Germline V CDR1 and CDR2: KGHSH, LQKENI. This CDR3 reads CASSRTGGTDTQYF. The CDR3 coding sequence is TGTGCCAGCTCACGGACAGGCGGCACAGATACGCAGTATTTT.

V and J are TRBV11-2 and TRBJ2-7; D ambiguous. The CDR3 has 15 amino acids. V lost 6 bases to trimming and J lost 3 bases, with 18 bases between them. Germline CDR1 is SGHAT and CDR2 is FQNNGV. CDR3 residues: CASSDRSPMIYEQYF. The CDR3 bases are TGTGCCAGCAGTGACCGAAGCCCTATGATCTACGAGCAGTACTTC.

V usage is TRBV18 and J usage is TRBJ1-4; D remains ambiguous. CDR3 length equals 14 residues. V gave up 3 bases and J gave up 0 bases, with 5 bases separating them. CDR1 and CDR2 (germline): KGHSH, LQKENI. The CDR3 sequence is CASSPRATNEKLFF. The CDR3 nucleotides read TGTGCCAGCTCACCTCGGGCAACTAATGAAAAACTGTTTTTT.

The chain links TRBV27 to TRBJ1-6; D call uncertain. Trimming cost V 5 bases and J 9 bases, with 17 bases left between them. This CDR3 region has 15 residues. CDR1 is MNHEY and CDR2 is SMNVEV in the germline V gene (reference sequence). The CDR3 sequence: CASSITWGNLSPLHF. The CDR3 region has the DNA TGTGCCAGCAGTATCACATGGGGAAATCTTTCACCCCTCCACTTT.

This rearrangement joins TRBV5-1 to TRBJ2-5; the D call may be TRBD1 or TRBD2 (5 bases each). Between the trimmed V and J ends, which lost 7 bases and 1 base, there was a span of 8 bases. Germline V lookup: CDR1 SGHRS, CDR2 YFSETQ. The CDR3 loop spans 12 amino acids. The DNA for the CDR3 is TGCGCCAGCGGGACCATCCAAGAGACCCAGTACTTC. Protein product: CASGTIQETQYF. The variable domain in full, completed from reference TRBV5-1 and TRBJ2-5, reads KAGVTQTPRYLIKTRGQQVTLSCSPISGHRSVSWYQQTPGQGLQFLFEYFSETQRNKGNFPGRFSGRQFSNSRSEMNVSTLELGDSALYLCASGTIQETQYFGPGTRLLVL.

This clone is a singleton in its sample. The gene calls are TRBV19 and TRBJ2-3; possibly TRBD1 or TRBD2 for D (6 bases each). V gave up 0 bases and J gave up 1 base, with 11 bases separating them. The CDR3 sequence is 16 residues long. Per germline, CDR1 LNHDA and CDR2 SQIVND (reference sequence). DNA for the CDR3: TGTGCCAGTAGTATAGAGAGGGGGACTGGCACAGATACGCAGTATTTT. Translating gives CASSIERGTGTDTQYF.

This sequence joins TRBV18 and TRBJ1-5, with D possibly TRBD1 on 5 matching bases. This CDR3 is 15 amino acids long. Germline assignment: CDR1 KGHSH and CDR2 LQKENI. V shed 3 bases and J shed 0 bases, with 9 bases lying between them. Written as DNA, the CDR3 is TGTGCCAGCTCACCTGGGGCCATTAGCAATCAGCCCCAGCATTTT. This codes for CASSPGAISNQPQHF.

The J gene is TRBJ2-6, the V gene TRBV30; no clear D. Germline CDR1 and CDR2: GTSNPN and SVGIG (reference sequence). The V and J ends lost 8 bases and 4 bases respectively, with 12 bases between them. CDR3 length: 13 residues. CDR3 bases: TGTGCCGGACGCTCCGCGGGGGCCAACGTCCTGACTTTC. Its protein is CAGRSAGANVLTF.

This clone was counted once. The genes are TRBV14 and TRBJ2-1, with D tentatively TRBD2 (6 bases). Trimming shortened V by 3 bases and J by 0 bases, and 6 bases separated the two germline ends. This CDR3 comprises 14 residues. Germline V CDR1 and CDR2: SGHDN, FVKESK. CDR3 DNA: TGTGCCAGCAGCCAGCGGGGCTCCTACAATGAGCAGTTCTTC. It codes for CASSQRGSYNEQFF.

The chain has TRBV1 and TRBJ2-3; the D call of TRBD2 is as the table states it, not checked on the DNA. TRBV1 corresponds to a pseudogene. The CDR3 covers 18 residues. CDR3 in amino acids: CTSSQEECGSESTDTQYF. CDR3 DNA sequence: TGCACCAGCAGCCAAGAAGAGTGCGGGAGCGAAAGCACAGATACGCAGTATTTT.

The V and J genes are TRBV7-2 and TRBJ1-1; a weak D match, TRBD1 (5 bases). Germline V lookup: CDR1 SGHTA, CDR2 FQGNSA. The CDR3 is made up of 13 amino acids. V shed 1 base and J shed 10 bases, with 13 bases lying between them. CDR3 sequence (DNA): TGTGCCAGCAGCTTAGGGCCGGGTGGGGGAGCTTTCTTT. As protein: CASSLGPGGGAFF.

This rearrangement joins TRBV21-1 to TRBJ2-2; the table's D call, TRBD2, has no DNA check behind it. TRBV21-1 is flagged as a pseudogene. The CDR3 is made up of 17 amino acids. The CDR3 loop is CASSKDQLAGVAGELFF. CDR3 DNA: TGTGCCAGCAGCAAAGATCAACTAGCGGGGGTTGCCGGGGAGCTGTTTTTT.

This chain links TRBV10-3 with TRBJ2-7; D may be TRBD1 (5 bases). Germline CDR1 ENHRY, CDR2 SYGVKD. The ends were cut back, 10 bases at V and 1 base at J, with 8 bases in the middle. The CDR3 loop spans 11 amino acids. CDR3 DNA sequence: TGTGCCACCCAGGGTTCCTACGAGCAGTACTTC. Translating gives CATQGSYEQYF.

In its sample, this clone was seen once. The rearrangement uses TRBV25-1 and TRBJ2-7; 12 bases agree with TRBD1. J lost 2 bases, V lost 4 bases, and 12 bases had no gene match. The CDR3 is made up of 18 amino acids. Germline V gene sequence: CDR1 MGHDK, CDR2 SYGVNS. CDR3 bases: TGTGCCAGCAGTGGGGGACAGGGGGCTTTCGTAAGGACCTACGAGCAGTACTTC. Its translation: CASSGGQGAFVRTYEQYF.

Only a few counts were recorded for this clone. The DNA for the CDR3 is TGTGCCAGCAGCGTGAGGGATGGTCTAGGAGAGACCCAGTACTTC. This gives the protein CASSVRDGLGETQYF. This chain links TRBV9 with TRBJ2-5, with D possibly being TRBD2 (5 bases). This CDR3 spans 15 amino acids. CDR1 SGDLS and CDR2 YYNGEE come from the germline V gene. V was pared by 2 bases and J by 4 bases, with 15 bases between. The full variable domain, with the rest looked up from reference TRBV9 and TRBJ2-5, is DSGVTQTPKHLITATGQRVTLRCSPRSGDLSVYWYQQSLDQGLQFLIQYYNGEERAKGNILERFSAQQFPDLHSELNLSSLELGDSALYFCASSVRDGLGETQYFGPGTRLLVL.

V gene TRBV7-3 combines with J gene TRBJ1-1, with a weak D call TRBD1 (5 bases). V lost 4 bases, J lost 1 base, and 10 bases lay in between. Germline V gene data show CDR1 as SGHTA and CDR2 as FQGTGA. The CDR3 runs to 14 residues. This CDR3 reads CASSSAGGNTEAFF. Here the CDR3 DNA reads TGTGCCAGCAGCTCAGCCGGGGGGAACACTGAAGCTTTCTTT.

This chain joins TRBV9 and TRBJ2-2; no definite D call. The CDR3 has 13 amino acids. Germline CDR1 and CDR2: SGDLS and YYNGEE. V gave up 3 bases and J gave up 4 bases, with 7 bases separating them. The CDR3 is CASSATVTGELFF. CDR3 nucleotide sequence: TGTGCCAGCAGCGCCACAGTCACCGGGGAGCTGTTTTTT.